The TCR beta chain under discussion was sequenced for a study of cytomegalovirus exposure and HLA in healthy donors. General study points: Later work found most CMV-associated TCR beta chains apparently HLA-restricted. Information on immune exposure was restricted to one variable (CMV serostatus). Several V segments, TRBV6-2 and TRBV6-3 among them, could not be told apart and were dropped. Likely technical artifact: a cluster of highly shared sequence variants.

This clone appeared a few times. As yet, its antigen is unknown. 13 Jbeta primers and 60 Vbeta primers were used for the PCR. Assay used: immunoSEQ multiplex PCR; TCRdb lists only in-frame clones, some missing. The table has about 93,000 clones, approximately 60% seen once. Germline CDR1 SGHAT, CDR2 FQNNGV. CDR3 length equals 13 residues. V lost 5 bases to trimming and J lost 3 bases, with 10 bases between them. This receptor was identified in a boy aged 5-17 years in good health and CMV-seropositive. Specimen: PBMCs. The chain has TRBV11-2 and TRBJ1-1; tentatively, D is TRBD1 (5 bases). CDR3 region: CASSIREDTEAFF. The CDR3 DNA reads TGTGCCAGCAGCATCAGGGAGGACACTGAAGCTTTCTTT. Using reference TRBV11-2 and TRBJ1-1 for the parts outside the CDR3, the full variable domain is EAGVAQSPRYKIIEKRQSVAFWCNPISGHATLYWYQQILGQGPKLLIQFQNNGVVDDSQLPKDRFSAERLKGVDSTLKIQPAKLEDSAVYLCASSIREDTEAFFGQGTRLTVV.